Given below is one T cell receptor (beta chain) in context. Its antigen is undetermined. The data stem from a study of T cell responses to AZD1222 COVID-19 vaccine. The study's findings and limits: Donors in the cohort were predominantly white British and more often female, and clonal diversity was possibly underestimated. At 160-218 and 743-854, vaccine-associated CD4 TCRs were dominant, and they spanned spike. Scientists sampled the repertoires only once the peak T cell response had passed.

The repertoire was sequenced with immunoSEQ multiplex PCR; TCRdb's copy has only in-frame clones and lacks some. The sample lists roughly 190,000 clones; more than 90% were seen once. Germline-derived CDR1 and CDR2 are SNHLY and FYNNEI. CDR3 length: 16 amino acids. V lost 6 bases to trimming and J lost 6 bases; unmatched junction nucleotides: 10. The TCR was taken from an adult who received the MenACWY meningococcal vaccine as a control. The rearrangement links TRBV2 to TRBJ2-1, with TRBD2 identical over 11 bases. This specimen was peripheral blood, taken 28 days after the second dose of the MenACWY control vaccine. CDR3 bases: TGTGCCAGCAGGACACGGGGACTAGCGGAGGGCAATGAGCAGTTCTTC. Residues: CASRTRGLAEGNEQFF. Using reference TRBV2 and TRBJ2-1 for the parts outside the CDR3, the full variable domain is EPEVTQTPSHQVTQMGQEVILRCVPISNHLYFYWYRQILGQKVEFLVSFYNNEISEKSEIFDDQFSVERPDGSNFTLKIRSTKLEDSAMYFCASRTRGLAEGNEQFFGPGTRLTVL.